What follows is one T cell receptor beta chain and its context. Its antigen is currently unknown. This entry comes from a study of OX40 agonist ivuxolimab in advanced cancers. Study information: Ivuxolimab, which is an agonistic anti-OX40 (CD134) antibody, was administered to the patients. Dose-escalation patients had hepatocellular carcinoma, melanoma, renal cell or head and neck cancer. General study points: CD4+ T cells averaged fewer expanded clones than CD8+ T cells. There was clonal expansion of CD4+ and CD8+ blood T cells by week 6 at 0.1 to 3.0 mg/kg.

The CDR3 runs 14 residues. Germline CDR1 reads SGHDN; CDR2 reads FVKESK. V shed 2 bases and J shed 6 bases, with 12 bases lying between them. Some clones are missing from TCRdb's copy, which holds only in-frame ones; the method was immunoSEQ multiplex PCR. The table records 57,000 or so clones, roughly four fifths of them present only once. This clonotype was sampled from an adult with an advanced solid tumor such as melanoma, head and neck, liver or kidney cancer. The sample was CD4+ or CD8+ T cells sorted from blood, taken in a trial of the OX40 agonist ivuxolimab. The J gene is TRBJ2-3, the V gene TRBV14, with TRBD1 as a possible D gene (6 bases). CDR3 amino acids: CASSQRQVPDTQYF. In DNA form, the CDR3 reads TGTGCCAGCAGCCAACGACAGGTCCCCGATACGCAGTATTTT.